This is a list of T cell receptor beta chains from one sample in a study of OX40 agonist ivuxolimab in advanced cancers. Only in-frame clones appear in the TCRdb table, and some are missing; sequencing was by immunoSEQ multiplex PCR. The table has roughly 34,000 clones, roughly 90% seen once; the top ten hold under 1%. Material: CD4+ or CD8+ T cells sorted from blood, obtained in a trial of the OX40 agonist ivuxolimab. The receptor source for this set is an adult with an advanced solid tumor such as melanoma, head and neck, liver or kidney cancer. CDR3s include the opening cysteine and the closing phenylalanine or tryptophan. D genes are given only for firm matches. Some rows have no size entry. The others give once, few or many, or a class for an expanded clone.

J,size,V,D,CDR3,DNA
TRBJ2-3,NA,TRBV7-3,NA,CASSTGPTDTQYF,TGTGCCAGCAGCACAGGGCCCACAGATACGCAGTATTTT
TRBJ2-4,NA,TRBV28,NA,CASSVGGRNIQYF,TGTGCCAGCAGTGTTGGGGGGAGAAACATTCAGTACTTC
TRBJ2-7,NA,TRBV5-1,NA,CASGTGTNYEQYF,TGCGCCAGCGGCACAGGGACGAACTACGAGCAGTACTTC
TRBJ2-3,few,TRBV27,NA,CAEVVGGLADTQYF,TGTGCCGAAGTCGTCGGGGGGCTGGCAGATACGCAGTATTTT
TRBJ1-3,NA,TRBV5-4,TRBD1,CASSHRGPSGNTIYF,TGTGCCAGCAGCCACAGGGGCCCATCTGGAAACACCATATATTTT
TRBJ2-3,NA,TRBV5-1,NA,CASSPMTDDTQYF,TGCGCCAGCAGCCCGATGACGGATGATACGCAGTATTTT
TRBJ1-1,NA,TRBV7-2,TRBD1,CASSSQGGYTEAFF,TGTGCCAGCAGCTCACAGGGGGGGTACACTGAAGCTTTCTTT
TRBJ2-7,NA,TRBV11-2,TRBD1,CASSFRTGPTYEQYF,TGTGCCAGCAGCTTTAGGACAGGACCTACCTACGAGCAGTACTTC
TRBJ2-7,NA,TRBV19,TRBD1,CASSILGTAYEQYF,TGTGCCAGTAGTATTCTAGGGACAGCCTACGAGCAGTACTTC
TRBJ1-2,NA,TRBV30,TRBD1,CAWGDSYGYTF,TGTGCCTGGGGGGACAGTTATGGCTACACCTTC
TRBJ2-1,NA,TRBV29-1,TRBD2,CSVDGFGREGRLSSYNEQFF,TGCAGCGTTGATGGCTTTGGGCGGGAGGGCCGTTTGAGCTCCTACAATGAGCAGTTCTTC
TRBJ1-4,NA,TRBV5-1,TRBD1,CASSLRQGGSTNEKLFF,TGCGCCAGCAGCTTGCGGCAGGGGGGCTCAACTAATGAAAAACTGTTTTTT
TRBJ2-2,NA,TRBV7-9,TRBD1,CASTQPGQAFTGELFF,TGTGCCAGCACCCAGCCGGGACAGGCTTTCACCGGGGAGCTGTTTTTT
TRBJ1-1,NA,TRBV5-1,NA,CASSFQGFEAFF,TGCGCCAGCAGCTTTCAGGGCTTCGAAGCTTTCTTT
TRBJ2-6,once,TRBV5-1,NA,CASRYGAGANVLTF,TGCGCCAGCAGATACGGGGCTGGGGCCAACGTCCTGACTTTC
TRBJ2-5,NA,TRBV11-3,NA,CASARGGQETQYF,TGTGCCAGCGCCCGAGGGGGCCAAGAGACCCAGTACTTC
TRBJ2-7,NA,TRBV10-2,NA,CASSEGVAGPYEQYF,TGCGCCAGCAGTGAGGGGGTAGCTGGACCCTACGAGCAGTACTTC
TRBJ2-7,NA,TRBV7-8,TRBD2,CASSSRLAGGVHEQYF,TGTGCCAGCAGCTCTAGGCTAGCGGGAGGTGTCCACGAGCAGTACTTC
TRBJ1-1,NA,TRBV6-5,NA,CASSYSAGVNTEAFF,TGTGCCAGCAGTTACAGCGCAGGGGTTAACACTGAAGCTTTCTTT
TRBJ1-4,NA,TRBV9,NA,CASSVAGTTGKLFF,TGTGCCAGCAGCGTAGCAGGGACAACGGGAAAACTGTTTTTT
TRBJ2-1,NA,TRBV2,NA,CASMRYFNEQFF,TGTGCCAGCATGCGATATTTCAATGAGCAGTTCTTC
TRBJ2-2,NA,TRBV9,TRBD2,CASSRTSGSRSTGELFF,TGTGCCAGCAGCAGGACTAGCGGGAGCCGGAGCACCGGGGAGCTGTTTTTT
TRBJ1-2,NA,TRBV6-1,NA,CASSEMAGSYGYTF,TGTGCCAGCAGTGAAATGGCAGGCTCGTATGGCTACACCTTC
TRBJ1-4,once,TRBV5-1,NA,CASSSLGGPTNEKLFF,TGCGCCAGCAGCTCGCTCGGGGGCCCAACTAATGAAAAACTGTTTTTT
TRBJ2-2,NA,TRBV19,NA,CASRDGGWSGELFF,TGTGCCAGTAGGGATGGAGGGTGGTCCGGGGAGCTGTTTTTT
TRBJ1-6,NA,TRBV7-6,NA,CASSLVRDNSPLHF,TGTGCCAGCAGCTTAGTCCGAGATAATTCACCCCTCCACTTT
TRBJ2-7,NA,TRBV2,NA,CASRVEWGSREQYF,TGTGCCAGCAGGGTTGAATGGGGATCCCGCGAGCAGTACTTC
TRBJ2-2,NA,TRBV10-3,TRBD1,CAISAEDREAGELFF,TGTGCCATCAGTGCGGAGGACAGGGAAGCCGGGGAGCTGTTTTTT
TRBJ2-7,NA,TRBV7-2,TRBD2,CASSLALAGGVEQYF,TGTGCCAGCAGCTTAGCCCTAGCGGGAGGGGTCGAGCAGTACTTC
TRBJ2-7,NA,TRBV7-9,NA,CASRPMRVSGEQYF,TGTGCCAGCAGACCAATGCGGGTCAGCGGGGAGCAGTACTTC
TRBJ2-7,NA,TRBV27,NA,CASSLSRGLGLYEQYF,TGTGCCAGCAGTTTATCGCGCGGGCTGGGCCTCTACGAGCAGTACTTC